Below are 30 T cell receptor beta chains sequenced from a single sample in a study of human T cells and chemical hapten exposure. TCRdb processed the RACE reads anew with MiXCR; each CDR3 protein has one entry. The sample lists tens of thousands of distinct CDR3 sequences, around 10% seen once, with 25% to 35% in the top ten. Sample time point: pre-sensitization, week 0. Indicated treatment: therapeutic diphenylcyclopropenone sensitization with weekly scalp DPC. Researchers extracted total RNA from unfractionated whole blood. Source: whole blood, taken in connection with sensitization to the hapten diphenylcyclopropenone (DPC). The source is a man between 50 and 59 years old with alopecia areata. Some clones in this sample may be carry-over from other donors' samples.

This clonotype appeared many times. V usage is TRBV7-2 and J usage is TRBJ2-1; tentatively, D is TRBD2 (6 bases). This CDR3 comprises 16 residues. CDR1 is SGHTA, CDR2 FQGNSA, per germline. V lost 1 base and J lost 0, with 10 bases in between. For the CDR3, the DNA is TGTGCCAGCAGCTTAGTACCCGGGGGCTCCTACAATGAGCAGTTCTTC. Protein: CASSLVPGGSYNEQFF. The full variable domain, in which reference TRBV7-2 and TRBJ2-1 provide the parts outside the CDR3, is GAGVSQSPSNKVTEKGKDVELRCDPISGHTALYWYRQSLGQGLEFLIYFQGNSAPDKSGLPSDRFSAERTGGSVSTLTIQRTQQEDSAVYLCASSLVPGGSYNEQFFGPGTRLTVL.

This clonotype was seen repeatedly, ten times or more. V gene TRBV27 combines with J gene TRBJ2-2; D might be TRBD1 (6 bases). V shed 2 bases and J shed 5 bases, with 9 bases lying between them. The CDR3 spans 14 residues. From germline, CDR1 is MNHEY and CDR2 SMNVEV (reference sequence). Here the CDR3 DNA reads TGTGCCAGCAGTTTAAGGGGGTATACCGGGGAGCTGTTTTTT. It encodes CASSLRGYTGELFF.

This clonotype has ten or more counts. As DNA, the CDR3 is TGTGCCACCAGGGGGCCACTAGTCTACGAGCAGTACTTC. As protein: CATRGPLVYEQYF. The chain employs TRBV24-1 and TRBJ2-7, with D possibly being TRBD1 or TRBD2 (5 bases each). CDR1 and CDR2 from the germline V gene are KGHDR and SFDVKD. The CDR3 covers 13 residues. V lost 7 bases and J lost 3, with 12 bases in between.

This clonotype was observed at least ten times. This chain connects TRBV9 to TRBJ2-6; D is ambiguous. This CDR3 is 15 amino acids long. V was pared by 3 bases and J by 0 bases, with 7 bases between. Germline V gene lookup returns CDR1 SGDLS and CDR2 YYNGEE. The DNA for the CDR3 is TGTGCCAGCAGCGCATGGACCTCTGGGGCCAACGTCCTGACTTTC. Residues: CASSAWTSGANVLTF. Supplemented by reference TRBV9 and TRBJ2-6, the full variable domain reads DSGVTQTPKHLITATGQRVTLRCSPRSGDLSVYWYQQSLDQGLQFLIQYYNGEERAKGNILERFSAQQFPDLHSELNLSSLELGDSALYFCASSAWTSGANVLTFGAGSRLTVL.

This chain uses TRBV12-3 or TRBV12-4 with TRBJ1-3; 9 bases match TRBD1. The V segment lost 5 bases and the J segment 10 bases; nucleotides outside the gene matches: 0. This CDR3 has 11 amino acids. The CDR3: CASSDRGTIYF. In nucleotides, the CDR3 is TGTGCCAGCAGTGACAGGGGGACCATATATTTT.

The chain has TRBV28 and TRBJ2-7, with D unclear. This CDR3 spans 11 amino acids. Germline values: CDR1 MDHEN, CDR2 SYDVKM. V lost 7 bases and J lost 3, with 7 bases in between. The CDR3 spells CASTTFYEQYF. The CDR3 nucleotides read TGTGCCAGCACTACTTTCTACGAGCAGTACTTC.

This clonotype was seen ten or more times. The rearrangement joins TRBV4-3 to TRBJ2-1, with 8 bases lining up with TRBD2. Germline V lookup: CDR1 LGHNA, CDR2 YSLEER. With 0 bases clipped from V and 10 bases from J, the junction kept 5 bases outside the gene matches. The CDR3 has 14 amino acids. In DNA form, the CDR3 reads TGCGCCAGCAGCCAAGATGCAAGACTAGCGGAGCAGTTCTTC. This gives the protein CASSQDARLAEQFF.

Ten or more counts support this clonotype. The chain has TRBV6-1 and TRBJ2-3; D remains ambiguous. The CDR3 runs 13 residues. CDR1 is MNHNS, CDR2 SASEGT, per germline. Trimming took 4 bases from V and 6 from J, leaving 11 bases between them. This CDR3 reads CASSVGSLDTQYF. As DNA, the CDR3 is TGTGCCAGCAGTGTGGGTAGTTTGGATACGCAGTATTTT.

Ten or more counts support this clonotype. This rearrangement joins TRBV28 to TRBJ2-2; 7 bases map to TRBD2. J lost 7 bases, V lost 6 bases, and 11 bases had no gene match. CDR1 and CDR2 from the germline V gene are MDHEN and SYDVKM. The CDR3 consists of 15 residues. CDR3 in DNA: TGTGCCAGCAGCCCCAGCGGGGAACAAAACGGGGAGCTGTTTTTT. The encoded protein is CASSPSGEQNGELFF.

This clonotype occurred many times. The gene calls are TRBV5-8 and TRBJ1-2; D is uncertain. With 2 bases removed from V and 0 bases from J, the gap between germline ends came to 14 bases. The CDR3 sequence is 16 residues long. Germline CDR1 is SGHTS and CDR2 is YDEGEE. This CDR3 reads CASSLDFGPSNYGYTF. The DNA for the CDR3 is TGTGCCAGCAGCTTAGACTTCGGTCCGTCTAACTATGGCTACACCTTC.

This clonotype occurred many times. The chain couples TRBV10-3 to TRBJ2-2; no clear D. This CDR3 spans 13 amino acids. CDR1 ENHRY and CDR2 SYGVKD come from the germline V gene. Trimming cost V 11 bases and J 1 base, with 11 bases left between them. Written as DNA, the CDR3 is TGTGCCGTGGGTACGGGGAACACCGGGGAGCTGTTTTTT. This gives the protein CAVGTGNTGELFF.

In this sample, this clonotype turned up many times. This chain uses TRBV20-1 with TRBJ2-7, with D perhaps TRBD1 (5 bases). The V gene's germline CDR1 is DFQATT and CDR2 SNEGSKA (reference sequence). The V gene lost 2 bases and the J gene lost 0 bases, with 8 bases spanning the gap. CDR3 size: 13 residues. The CDR3 DNA sequence: TGCAGTGCTAGAAGACAGTACTCCTACGAGCAGTACTTC. Amino acids: CSARRQYSYEQYF.

This clonotype has ten or more counts. This chain uses TRBV12-3 or TRBV12-4 with TRBJ2-7; D is possibly TRBD1 or TRBD2 (6 bases each). V dropped 2 bases and J dropped 5 bases, with 13 bases sitting between them. The CDR3 loop spans 14 amino acids. CDR3 in amino acids: CASSLWGAQNEQYF. The CDR3 nucleotides read TGTGCCAGCAGTTTATGGGGGGCGCAAAACGAGCAGTACTTC.

This clonotype was observed a few times. This chain uses TRBV2 with TRBJ2-1, with D possibly matching TRBD1 (6 bases). The V gene's germline CDR1 is SNHLY and CDR2 FYNNEI. Trimming left V 4 bases short and J 9 bases short, with 10 bases between. This CDR3 is 12 amino acids long. CDR3 residues: CASSGTDGEQFF. CDR3 bases: TGTGCCAGCAGTGGGACAGATGGTGAGCAGTTCTTC.

This clonotype was seen only a few times. The genes are TRBV29-1 and TRBJ2-1; 9 bases are shared with TRBD1. V gave up 4 bases and J gave up 2 bases; unmatched junction bases: 9. CDR1 SQVTM and CDR2 ANQGSEA come from the germline V gene. This CDR3 region has 16 residues. CDR3 residues: CSVAPRTGATYNEQFF. Written as DNA, the CDR3 is TGCAGCGTTGCACCTCGGACAGGGGCAACCTACAATGAGCAGTTCTTC.

This clonotype was detected a few times. The CDR3 loop is CASSQGLGTDTQYF. DNA of the CDR3: TGTGCCAGCAGTCAGGGTTTGGGCACAGATACGCAGTATTTT. V gene TRBV12-3 or TRBV12-4 combines with J gene TRBJ2-3; D possibly corresponds to TRBD1 (5 bases). The V end was cut by 5 bases, the J end by 1 base, with 10 bases between. This CDR3 has 14 residues.

V gene TRBV7-2 combines with J gene TRBJ2-7; D is perhaps TRBD1 (5 bases). The germline V and J ends were trimmed by 6 bases and 6 bases, with 12 bases remaining between them. CDR1 is SGHTA and CDR2 is FQGNSA in the germline V gene. The CDR3 is made up of 12 amino acids. The CDR3 spells CASSSQGAEQYF. In DNA form, the CDR3 reads TGTGCCAGCAGTTCTCAGGGTGCCGAGCAGTACTTC.

The rearrangement links TRBV10-1 to TRBJ2-7; D possibly uses TRBD1 or TRBD2 (5 bases each). Trimming took 5 bases from V and 0 from J, leaving 17 bases between them. The CDR3 extends over 16 amino acids. Germline values: CDR1 WNHNN, CDR2 SYGVQD (reference sequence). CDR3 in amino acids: CASSKHTGTTSYEQYF. The CDR3 nucleotides read TGCGCCAGCAGTAAACACACGGGGACGACCTCCTACGAGCAGTACTTC.

V is TRBV7-2 and J is TRBJ2-1, with 7 nucleotides matching TRBD1. CDR3 size: 15 residues. Trimming removed 5 bases from V and 1 base from J; junction bases left unmatched: 5. Germline-derived CDR1 and CDR2 are SGHTA and FQGNSA. The CDR3 reads CASSVQQGSYNEQFF. DNA for the CDR3: TGTGCCAGCAGCGTCCAACAGGGGTCCTACAATGAGCAGTTCTTC.

This clonotype appeared a few times. The V call is TRBV4-2, the J call TRBJ1-5; D is unresolved. Germline V CDR1 and CDR2: LGHNA, YNFKEQ. The CDR3 runs to 14 residues. Trimming removed 6 bases at V and 8 bases at J, with 17 bases between. The CDR3 bases are TGTGCCAGCAGTCTCCCAGGAACCGTTGAGCCCCAGCATTTT. Translated: CASSLPGTVEPQHF.

Concerning this clonotype itself: A much larger clone sits a single nucleotide away, making a read error possible. The chain couples TRBV4-1 to TRBJ2-3; 9 bases map to TRBD2. CDR1 is MGHRA and CDR2 is YSYEKL in the germline V gene. V was clipped by 1 base and J by 5 bases; unmatched bases: 7. The CDR3 has 16 amino acids. This chain's CDR3 is CASSQGTSEIIDTQYF. In DNA form, the CDR3 reads TGCGCCAGCAGCCAAGGGACTAGCGAGATTATAGATACGCAGTATTTT.

This clonotype was counted ten times or more. The V gene is TRBV18, the J gene TRBJ1-1, with TRBD1 matching over 9 bases. Germline lookup yields CDR1 KGHSH and CDR2 LQKENI. The CDR3 spans 14 residues. Trimming took 3 bases from V and 5 from J; bases not matched to a gene: 4. CDR3 region: CASSPGQGRTEAFF. The CDR3 region has the DNA TGTGCCAGCTCACCGGGACAGGGAAGGACTGAAGCTTTCTTT.

V is TRBV28 and J is TRBJ2-5; D could derive from TRBD1 or TRBD2 (5 bases each). Germline CDR1 MDHEN, CDR2 SYDVKM. CDR3 length: 15 amino acids. The V and J ends lost 1 base and 2 bases respectively, with 11 bases between them. The CDR3 DNA reads as TGTGCCAGCAGTTTATTCACTGGGGGACAAGAGACCCAGTACTTC. Translating gives CASSLFTGGQETQYF. Supplemented by reference TRBV28 and TRBJ2-5, the full variable domain reads DVKVTQSSRYLVKRTGEKVFLECVQDMDHENMFWYRQDPGLGLRLIYFSYDVKMKEKGDIPEGYSVSREKKERFSLILESASTNQTSMYLCASSLFTGGQETQYFGPGTRLLVL.

Notes on this clonotype: Possible read error: a much larger clone is one base away. J is TRBJ1-2 and V is TRBV29-1; D gene uncertain. The germline V gene encodes CDR1 SQVTM and CDR2 ANQGSEA. CDR3 length: 11 residues. The CDR3 DNA sequence: TGCAGCGTTGTTTGGGATTATGGCAACACCTTC. This translates into CSVVWDYGNTF.

The V gene is TRBV28, the J gene TRBJ1-2, with D maybe TRBD1 (5 bases). Between the trimmed V and J ends, which lost 2 bases and 2 bases, there was a span of 9 bases. Per germline, CDR1 MDHEN and CDR2 SYDVKM. The CDR3 length is 14 residues. The chain's CDR3 is CASSLMGENYGYTF. As DNA, the CDR3 is TGTGCCAGCAGTTTAATGGGGGAAAACTATGGCTACACCTTC.

This clonotype has a count of ten or more. V and J are TRBV5-4 and TRBJ2-1, with D tentatively TRBD1 (7 bases). CDR3 length equals 14 residues. In germline, CDR1 is SGHNT, CDR2 YYREEE (reference sequence). V lost 2 bases, J lost 6 bases, and 12 bases lay in between. The CDR3 protein is CASSFAGGLNEQFF. The CDR3 bases are TGTGCCAGCAGCTTTGCAGGGGGACTCAATGAGCAGTTCTTC.

This clonotype was detected only a few times. The rearrangement joins TRBV29-1 to TRBJ1-1; weak D call: TRBD1 (6 bases). V gave up 7 bases and J gave up 0 bases, with 21 bases separating them. The CDR3 totals 16 residues. Germline V CDR1 and CDR2: SQVTM, ANQGSEA. The CDR3 spells CSASIQGVHLNTEAFF. Here the CDR3 DNA reads TGCAGCGCTTCGATACAGGGTGTCCATTTGAACACTGAAGCTTTCTTT.

This clonotype showed up many times. This chain uses TRBV11-2 with TRBJ1-4; D is ambiguous. V lost 4 bases, J lost 7 bases, and 7 bases lay in between. Germline CDR1 reads SGHAT; CDR2 reads FQNNGV. The CDR3 is 12 residues long. The CDR3 DNA reads as TGTGCCAGCAGCTGGGCGGGTGAAAAACTGTTTTTT. It yields the protein CASSWAGEKLFF.

This clonotype has a count of ten or more. The rearrangement links TRBV29-1 to TRBJ2-5; weak D call: TRBD1 (7 bases). Deletions cut 3 bases from V and 5 bases from J, with 13 bases between. The germline V gene encodes CDR1 SQVTM and CDR2 ANQGSEA. The CDR3 consists of 13 residues. The CDR3 DNA reads as TGCAGCGTTGACGAGACAGGGAGGGAGACCCAGTACTTC. It specifies CSVDETGRETQYF.

This rearrangement joins TRBV12-3 or TRBV12-4 to TRBJ1-2; 8 bases match TRBD1. The CDR3 consists of 13 residues. V shed 3 bases, J shed 7 bases, and the junction held 4 bases outside the gene matches. DNA of the CDR3: TGTGCCAGCAGTTTTGACAGGGGAGTTGGCTACACCTTC. It encodes CASSFDRGVGYTF.